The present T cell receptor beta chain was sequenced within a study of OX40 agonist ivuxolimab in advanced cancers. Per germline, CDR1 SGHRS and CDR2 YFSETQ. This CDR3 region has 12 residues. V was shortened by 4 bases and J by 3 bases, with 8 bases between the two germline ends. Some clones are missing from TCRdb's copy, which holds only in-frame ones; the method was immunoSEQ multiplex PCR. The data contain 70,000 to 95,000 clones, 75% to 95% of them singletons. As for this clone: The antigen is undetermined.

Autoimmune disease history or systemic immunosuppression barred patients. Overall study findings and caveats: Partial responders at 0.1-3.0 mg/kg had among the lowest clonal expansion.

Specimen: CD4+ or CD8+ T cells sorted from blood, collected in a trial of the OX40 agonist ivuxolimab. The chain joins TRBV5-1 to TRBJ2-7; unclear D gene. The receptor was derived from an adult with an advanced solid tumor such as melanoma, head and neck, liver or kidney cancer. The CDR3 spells CASSINNYEQYF. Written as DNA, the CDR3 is TGCGCCAGCAGCATAAATAACTACGAGCAGTACTTC.